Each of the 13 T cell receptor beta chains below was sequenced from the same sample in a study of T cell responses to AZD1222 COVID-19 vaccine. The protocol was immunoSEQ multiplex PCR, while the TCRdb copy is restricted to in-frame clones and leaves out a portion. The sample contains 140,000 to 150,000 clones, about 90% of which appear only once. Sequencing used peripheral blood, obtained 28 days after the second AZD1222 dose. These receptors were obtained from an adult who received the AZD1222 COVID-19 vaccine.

This chain's CDR3 is CASSFWDRRSYEQYF. The DNA of the CDR3 is TGTGCCAGCAGTTTTTGGGACAGACGTTCCTACGAGCAGTACTTC. The genes are TRBV28 and TRBJ2-7, with 7 bases matching TRBD1. Trimming cost V 3 bases and J 1 base; bases outside gene matches: 6. The CDR3 consists of 15 residues. Germline V CDR1 and CDR2: MDHEN, SYDVKM.

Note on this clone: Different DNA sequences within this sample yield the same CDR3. The CDR3, as DNA: TGTGCCACCATGTATCAGGAGACCCAGTACTTC. It yields the protein CATMYQETQYF. The V gene is TRBV24-1, the J gene TRBJ2-5, with D hard to call. Germline CDR1 is KGHDR and CDR2 is SFDVKD. CDR3 size: 11 residues. Deletions cut 8 bases from V and 5 bases from J, with 8 bases between.

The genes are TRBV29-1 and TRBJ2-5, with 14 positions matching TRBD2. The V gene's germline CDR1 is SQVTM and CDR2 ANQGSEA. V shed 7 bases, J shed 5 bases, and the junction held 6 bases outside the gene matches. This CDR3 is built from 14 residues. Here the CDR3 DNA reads TGCAGCGCGCCGGGACTAGCGGGAGTGGAGACCCAGTACTTC. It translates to CSAPGLAGVETQYF.

CDR3 sequence reads: CASSPRGDTIYF. In DNA, the CDR3 is TGTGCCAGCAGCCCCAGGGGAGACACCATATATTTT. This chain uses TRBV11-2 with TRBJ1-3; TRBD1 might be the D (6 bases). CDR1 SGHAT and CDR2 FQNNGV come from the germline V gene. CDR3 length: 12 residues. Trimming removed 5 bases from V and 8 bases from J, with 10 bases in between.

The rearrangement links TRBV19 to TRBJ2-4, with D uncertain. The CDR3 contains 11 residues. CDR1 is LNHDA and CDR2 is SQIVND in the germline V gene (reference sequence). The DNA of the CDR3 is TGTGCAGTTTGGGGAAAAAACATTCAGTACTTC. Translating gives CAVWGKNIQYF.

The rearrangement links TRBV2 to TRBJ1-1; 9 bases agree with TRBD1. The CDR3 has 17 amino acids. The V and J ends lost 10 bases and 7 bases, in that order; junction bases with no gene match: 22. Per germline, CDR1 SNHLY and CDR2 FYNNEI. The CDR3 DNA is TGTGCCAACCCGGGACAGGGATTAGGGACCACACAGAGTGAAGCTTTCTTT. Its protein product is CANPGQGLGTTQSEAFF.

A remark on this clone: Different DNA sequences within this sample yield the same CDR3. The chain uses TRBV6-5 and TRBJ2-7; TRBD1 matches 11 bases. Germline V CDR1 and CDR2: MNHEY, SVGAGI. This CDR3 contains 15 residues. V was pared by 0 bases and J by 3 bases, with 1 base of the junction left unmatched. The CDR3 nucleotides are TGTGCCAGCAGTTACTCTGGGACAGGGGGCTACGAGCAGTACTTC. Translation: CASSYSGTGGYEQYF.

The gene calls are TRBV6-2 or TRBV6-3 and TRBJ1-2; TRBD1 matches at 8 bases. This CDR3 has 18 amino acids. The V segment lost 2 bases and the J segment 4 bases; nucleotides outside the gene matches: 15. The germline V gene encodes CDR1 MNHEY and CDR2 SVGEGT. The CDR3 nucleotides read TGTGCCAGCAGTTACCCGAGCAGGGGGCGCGTGGATAGCTATGGCTACACCTTC. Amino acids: CASSYPSRGRVDSYGYTF.

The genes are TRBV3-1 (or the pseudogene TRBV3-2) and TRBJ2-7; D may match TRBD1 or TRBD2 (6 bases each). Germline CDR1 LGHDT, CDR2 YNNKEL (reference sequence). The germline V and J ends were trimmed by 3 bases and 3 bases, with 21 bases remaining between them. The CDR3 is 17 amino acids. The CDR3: CASSHRGGQQRYYEQYF. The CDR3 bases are TGTGCCAGCAGCCACAGGGGAGGACAGCAACGATACTACGAGCAGTACTTC.

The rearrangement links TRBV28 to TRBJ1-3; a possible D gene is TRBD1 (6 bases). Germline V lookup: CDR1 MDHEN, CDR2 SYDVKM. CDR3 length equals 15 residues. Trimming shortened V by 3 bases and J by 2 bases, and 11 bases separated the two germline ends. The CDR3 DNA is TGTGCCAGCAGTTTTCCGGGGGCGACTGGAAACACCATATATTTT. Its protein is CASSFPGATGNTIYF.

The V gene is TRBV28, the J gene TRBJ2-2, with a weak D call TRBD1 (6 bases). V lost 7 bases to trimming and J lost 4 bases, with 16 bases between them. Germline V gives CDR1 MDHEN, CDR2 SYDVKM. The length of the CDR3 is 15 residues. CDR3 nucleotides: TGTGCCAGCAACTCACAGGGACGGGGCACCGGGGAGCTGTTTTTT. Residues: CASNSQGRGTGELFF.

Written as DNA, the CDR3 is TGTGCCAGCAGTGAAGCCAGACAGGAGCCCCCTCGCGGGAGGCGCTATGAGCAGTTCTTC. As protein: CASSEARQEPPRGRRYEQFF. This chain links TRBV6-1 with TRBJ2-1, with TRBD2 matching over 8 bases. Trimming took 0 bases from V and 8 from J; bases not matched to a gene: 21. CDR3 length: 20 amino acids. CDR1 and CDR2 from the germline V gene are MNHNS and SASEGT.

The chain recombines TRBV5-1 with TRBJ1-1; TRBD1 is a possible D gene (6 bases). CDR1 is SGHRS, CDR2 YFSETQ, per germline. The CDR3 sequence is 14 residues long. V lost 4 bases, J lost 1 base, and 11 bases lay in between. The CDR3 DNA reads TGCGCCAGCAGCGTAGGGGGTGCGAACACTGAAGCTTTCTTT. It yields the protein CASSVGGANTEAFF.